The 2 T cell receptor beta chains below come from one sample, sequenced in a study of identical twins. TCRdb re-called the 5' RACE reads through MiXCR, storing one row per CDR3 protein. The data show a few hundred thousand distinct CDR3 sequences, 5.5% to 7.5% seen once. The data were also submitted as part of a second study, on T cells expressing NK-cell markers.

The source material was CD8+ T cells sorted from blood. All receptors come from a woman between 18 and 29 years old in good health.

The rearrangement uses TRBV27 and TRBJ2-1, with D tentatively TRBD2 (5 bases). Between the trimmed V and J ends, which lost 6 bases and 2 bases, there was a span of 14 bases. The CDR3 loop spans 15 amino acids. Germline V lookup: CDR1 MNHEY, CDR2 SMNVEV (reference sequence). In DNA, the CDR3 is TGTGCCAGCAGGGAGCGATCTAGCCCCTACAATGAGCAGTTCTTC. This encodes CASRERSSPYNEQFF.

This clonotype has just a few counts. The DNA for the CDR3 is TGCGCCAGCAGCCACCCTTGGGGGGAGTCCTACAATGAGCAGTTCTTC. As protein: CASSHPWGESYNEQFF. The V gene is TRBV4-1, the J gene TRBJ2-1, with D perhaps matching TRBD2 (6 bases). CDR3 size: 16 residues. Trimming shortened V by 3 bases and J by 1 base, and 13 bases separated the two germline ends. Germline CDR1 MGHRA, CDR2 YSYEKL.